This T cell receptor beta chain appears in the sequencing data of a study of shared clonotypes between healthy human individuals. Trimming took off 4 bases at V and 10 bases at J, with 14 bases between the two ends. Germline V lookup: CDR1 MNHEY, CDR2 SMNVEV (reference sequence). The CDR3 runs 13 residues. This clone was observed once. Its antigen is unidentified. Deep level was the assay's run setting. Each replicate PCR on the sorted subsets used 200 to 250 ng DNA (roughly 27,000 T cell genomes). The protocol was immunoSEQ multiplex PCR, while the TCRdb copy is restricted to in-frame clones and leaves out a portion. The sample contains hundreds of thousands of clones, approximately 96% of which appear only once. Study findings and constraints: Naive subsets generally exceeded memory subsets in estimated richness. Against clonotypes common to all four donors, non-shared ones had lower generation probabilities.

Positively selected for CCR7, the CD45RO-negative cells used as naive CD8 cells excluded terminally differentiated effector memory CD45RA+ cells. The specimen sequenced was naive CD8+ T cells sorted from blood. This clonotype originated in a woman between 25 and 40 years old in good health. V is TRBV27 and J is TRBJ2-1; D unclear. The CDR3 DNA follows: TGTGCCAGCAGTTCCCGCCCCGGATGGGAGCAGTTCTTC. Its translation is CASSSRPGWEQFF.